Presented here are 23 T cell receptor beta chains from one specimen sequenced in a study of beta chain features in type 1 diabetes. No antigen is known for these receptors. Study-wide points: Shorter TCRB CDR3s, moderately but significantly so, were found in Type 1 diabetes patients in all four CD4+ subsets.

The isolated RNA, all of it, was reverse transcribed, so expressed TCRB transcripts were what got sequenced. Only in-frame clones appear in the TCRdb table, and some are missing; sequencing was by immunoSEQ multiplex PCR. The table includes approximately 730,000 clones, about an eighth detected once. Sequenced sample: naive CD4+ T cells from blood. Receptors were obtained from a man between 18 and 35 years old with type 1 diabetes.

This clone occurred a few times. The chain joins TRBV30 to TRBJ1-6, with 8 positions matching TRBD1. Losses at the gene ends were 0 bases for V and 6 bases for J; bases not matched to a gene: 4. The CDR3 runs to 15 residues. CDR1 is GTSNPN, CDR2 SVGIG, per germline (reference sequence). As DNA, the CDR3 is TGTGCCTGGAGTGTAATGACAGGGGTTAATTCACCCCTCCACTTT. This codes for CAWSVMTGVNSPLHF.

The chain carries TRBV27 and TRBJ2-6; D could derive from TRBD1 or TRBD2 (5 bases each). Germline assignment: CDR1 MNHEY and CDR2 SMNVEV (reference sequence). This CDR3 contains 14 residues. V was trimmed by 5 bases and J by 10 bases, leaving 15 bases between them. CDR3 DNA sequence: TGTGCCAGCAGTCCCGGGACGGCTCAAAACGTCCTGACTTTC. It is translated as CASSPGTAQNVLTF.

The V call is TRBV25-1, the J call TRBJ2-5; 10 bases are a match to TRBD2. The V and J ends lost 5 bases and 5 bases, in that order; junction bases with no gene match: 5. Germline CDR1 reads MGHDK; CDR2 reads SYGVNS. The CDR3 consists of 14 residues. The CDR3 reads CASSKGLAWETQYF. Here the CDR3 DNA reads TGTGCCAGCAGTAAGGGACTAGCGTGGGAGACCCAGTACTTC.

The rearrangement uses TRBV10-3 and TRBJ1-2, with TRBD1 matching over 8 bases. Per germline, CDR1 ENHRY and CDR2 SYGVKD. J lost 5 bases, V lost 6 bases, and 8 bases had no gene match. The CDR3 sequence is 14 residues long. Written as DNA, the CDR3 is TGTGCCATCAGCTATAGGACAGGGCCGTATGGCTACACCTTC. Its translation is CAISYRTGPYGYTF.

The V call is TRBV7-2, the J call TRBJ2-2; maybe TRBD1 (5 bases). The CDR3 runs 14 residues. Trimming removed 4 bases from V and 0 bases from J, with 6 bases in between. The germline CDR1 and CDR2 sequences are SGHTA and FQGNSA. DNA for the CDR3: TGTGCCAGCAGCTCAGGGCCGAACACCGGGGAGCTGTTTTTT. Translated: CASSSGPNTGELFF.

With respect to this clone: Other DNA variants within this sample encode the same CDR3. The chain joins TRBV2 to TRBJ2-7; unclear D gene. The CDR3 contains 11 residues. Looked up from germline, CDR1 is SNHLY and CDR2 is FYNNEI. Deletions cut 5 bases from V and 4 bases from J, with 6 bases between. For the CDR3, the DNA is TGTGCCAGCAGTCGGAGTTACGAGCAGTACTTC. Translating it yields CASSRSYEQYF.

The chain couples TRBV28 to TRBJ1-5; 11 bases fit TRBD1. CDR1 is MDHEN and CDR2 is SYDVKM in the germline V gene. V shed 8 bases and J 0 bases; nucleotides not matched to a gene: 9. The CDR3 totals 17 residues. Written as DNA, the CDR3 is TGTGCCAGCTGGGGAATTGGACAGGGGGCTAGCAATCAGCCCCAGCATTTT. Translating gives CASWGIGQGASNQPQHF.

This sequence joins TRBV4-1 and TRBJ2-7; D ambiguous. CDR3 size: 14 residues. Germline-derived CDR1 and CDR2 are MGHRA and YSYEKL. V was clipped by 4 bases and J by 3 bases, with 13 bases between them. The CDR3: CASSLGRINYEQYF. The CDR3 coding sequence is TGCGCCAGCAGCCTAGGCAGGATTAACTACGAGCAGTACTTC.

The sample holds a few counts of this clone. V usage is TRBV5-4 and J usage is TRBJ1-1; TRBD1 matches at 9 bases. Germline lookup yields CDR1 SGHNT and CDR2 YYREEE (reference sequence). V shed 6 bases and J 3 bases; nucleotides not matched to a gene: 6. The CDR3 covers 14 residues. The CDR3, as DNA: TGTGCCAGCACCACCGGGACAGGGTACACTGAAGCTTTCTTT. Translation: CASTTGTGYTEAFF.

This clone showed up just a few times. The genes are TRBV5-4 and TRBJ1-4, with D perhaps matching TRBD1 (5 bases). Germline assignment: CDR1 SGHNT and CDR2 YYREEE (reference sequence). Trimming removed 2 bases at V and 8 bases at J, with 16 bases between. This CDR3 comprises 15 residues. The CDR3 region has the DNA TGTGCCAGCAGCTTAGCAGGGCTAGGGACGGAAAAACTGTTTTTT. Translated: CASSLAGLGTEKLFF.

The sample holds a few counts of this clone. The chain uses TRBV7-6 and TRBJ2-1; TRBD2 aligns across 12 bases. Trimming removed 3 bases from V and 0 bases from J; junction bases left unmatched: 3. The germline CDR1 and CDR2 sequences are SGHVS and FNYEAQ. The CDR3 consists of 17 residues. This chain's CDR3 is CASSFASGGASYNEQFF. CDR3 DNA sequence: TGTGCCAGCAGCTTTGCTAGCGGGGGGGCCTCCTACAATGAGCAGTTCTTC.

A few counts support this clone. V is TRBV29-1 and J is TRBJ2-5; no definite D call. The CDR3 is 15 residues long. Germline V gene sequence: CDR1 SQVTM, CDR2 ANQGSEA. Trimming removed 1 base at V and 1 base at J, with 13 bases between. CDR3 region: CSVEGISRPQETQYF. The CDR3 DNA sequence: TGCAGCGTTGAAGGAATATCACGCCCCCAAGAGACCCAGTACTTC. Using reference TRBV29-1 and TRBJ2-5 for the parts outside the CDR3, the full variable domain is SAVISQKPSRDICQRGTSLTIQCQVDSQVTMMFWYRQQPGQSLTLIATANQGSEATYESGFVIDKFPISRPNLTFSTLTVSNMSPEDSSIYLCSVEGISRPQETQYFGPGTRLLVL.

This clone has just a few counts. This chain links TRBV28 with TRBJ2-2, with D possibly being TRBD2 (5 bases). Germline V gives CDR1 MDHEN, CDR2 SYDVKM. The CDR3 runs 14 residues. Deletions cut 3 bases from V and 0 bases from J, with 5 bases between. The CDR3 bases are TGTGCCAGCAGTTTCGGGACGAACACCGGGGAGCTGTTTTTT. This translates into CASSFGTNTGELFF.

The sample holds a few counts of this clone. Written as DNA, the CDR3 is TGCGCCAGCAGCCAGGCCCCAGACGCAGCGACCTACGAGCAGTACTTC. Translating gives CASSQAPDAATYEQYF. This chain links TRBV4-1 with TRBJ2-7; D unclear. Deletions cut 3 bases from V and 2 bases from J, with 17 bases between. Per the germline V gene, CDR1 is MGHRA and CDR2 is YSYEKL. The CDR3 is 16 amino acids.

V gene TRBV29-1 combines with J gene TRBJ2-5; D remains ambiguous. The CDR3 has 12 amino acids. Germline V gene lookup returns CDR1 SQVTM and CDR2 ANQGSEA. V lost 1 base to trimming and J lost 5 bases, with 8 bases between them. The CDR3 region is CSVEVVLETQYF. In DNA form, the CDR3 reads TGCAGCGTTGAAGTGGTTCTGGAGACCCAGTACTTC.

This clone appeared a few times. The genes are TRBV10-2 and TRBJ1-5; D is possibly TRBD1 (5 bases). The CDR3 has 14 amino acids. Germline lookup yields CDR1 WSHSY and CDR2 SAAADI. V lost 0 bases, J lost 9 bases, and 12 bases lay in between. CDR3 loop: CASSESGGFGPQHF. CDR3 bases: TGCGCCAGCAGTGAGTCTGGGGGTTTCGGGCCCCAGCATTTT.

This chain joins TRBV18 and TRBJ2-3; TRBD2 matches 8 bases. V was pared by 1 base and J by 3 bases, with 15 bases of the junction left unmatched. Per the germline V gene, CDR1 is KGHSH and CDR2 is LQKENI. There are 19 residues in the CDR3. The CDR3, as DNA: TGTGCCAGCTCACCACGGGGTAGCGGGGCACATTTCATTACAGATACGCAGTATTTT. Its translation is CASSPRGSGAHFITDTQYF.

The CDR3 nucleotides are TGTGCCAGCAGTTACATTGGCGGGGGGGCCGGAGATACGCAGTATTTT. This encodes CASSYIGGGAGDTQYF. V and J are TRBV6-5 and TRBJ2-3; 9 bases line up with TRBD2. This CDR3 spans 16 amino acids. With 2 bases clipped from V and 5 bases from J, the junction kept 8 bases outside the gene matches. Germline-derived CDR1 and CDR2 are MNHEY and SVGAGI.

This chain uses TRBV2 with TRBJ2-5, with 8 bases matching TRBD1. CDR1 SNHLY and CDR2 FYNNEI come from the germline V gene. The CDR3 length is 14 residues. The V and J ends lost 6 bases and 5 bases, in that order; junction bases with no gene match: 8. CDR3 sequence: CASRQTGAVETQYF. The CDR3 DNA reads TGTGCCAGCAGGCAGACAGGGGCTGTGGAGACCCAGTACTTC.

The sample holds a few counts of this clone. V usage is TRBV18 and J usage is TRBJ1-1; 7 nucleotides line up with TRBD1. The V and J ends lost 2 bases and 5 bases, in that order; junction bases with no gene match: 8. The CDR3 runs 15 residues. Per germline, CDR1 KGHSH and CDR2 LQKENI. The CDR3 is CASSPSQGSGTEAFF. CDR3 in DNA: TGTGCCAGCTCACCATCACAGGGGTCGGGAACTGAAGCTTTCTTT.

CDR3 coding DNA: TGTGCCAGTAGTAACCAGCGGGGGGGCCACAACGAGCAGTACTTC. Translated: CASSNQRGGHNEQYF. This chain links TRBV19 with TRBJ2-7; 10 bases agree with TRBD2. Germline lookup yields CDR1 LNHDA and CDR2 SQIVND (reference sequence). V lost 4 bases to trimming and J lost 5 bases; unmatched junction nucleotides: 8. This CDR3 has 15 amino acids.

This clone was seen a handful of times. The chain recombines TRBV29-1 with TRBJ1-1; unclear D gene. The CDR3 covers 12 residues. The ends were cut back, 4 bases at V and 1 base at J, with 7 bases in the middle. Looked up from germline, CDR1 is SQVTM and CDR2 is ANQGSEA. The CDR3 is CSVVGGNTEAFF. CDR3 nucleotides: TGCAGCGTTGTGGGCGGGAACACTGAAGCTTTCTTT.

The J gene is TRBJ2-3, the V gene TRBV10-3; 10 nucleotides agree with TRBD1. Germline V gives CDR1 ENHRY, CDR2 SYGVKD. Trimming cost V 4 bases and J 4 bases; bases outside gene matches: 8. The CDR3 runs 16 residues. The CDR3 DNA reads TGTGCCATCAGTGGCAAGACAGGGGGCTCGCCAGATACGCAGTATTTT. Protein product: CAISGKTGGSPDTQYF.